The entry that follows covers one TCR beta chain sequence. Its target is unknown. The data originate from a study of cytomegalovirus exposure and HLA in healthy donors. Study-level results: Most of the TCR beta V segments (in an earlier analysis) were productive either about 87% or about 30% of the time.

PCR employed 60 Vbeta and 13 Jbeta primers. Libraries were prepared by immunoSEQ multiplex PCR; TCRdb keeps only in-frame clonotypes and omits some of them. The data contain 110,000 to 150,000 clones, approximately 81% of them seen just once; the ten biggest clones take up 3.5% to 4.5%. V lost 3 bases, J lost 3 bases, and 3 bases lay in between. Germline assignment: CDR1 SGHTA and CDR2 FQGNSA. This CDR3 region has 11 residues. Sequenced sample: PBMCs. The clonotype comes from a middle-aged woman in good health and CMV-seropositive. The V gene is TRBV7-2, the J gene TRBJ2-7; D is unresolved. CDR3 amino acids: CASSFNYEQYF. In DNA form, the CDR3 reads TGTGCCAGCAGCTTCAACTACGAGCAGTACTTC.